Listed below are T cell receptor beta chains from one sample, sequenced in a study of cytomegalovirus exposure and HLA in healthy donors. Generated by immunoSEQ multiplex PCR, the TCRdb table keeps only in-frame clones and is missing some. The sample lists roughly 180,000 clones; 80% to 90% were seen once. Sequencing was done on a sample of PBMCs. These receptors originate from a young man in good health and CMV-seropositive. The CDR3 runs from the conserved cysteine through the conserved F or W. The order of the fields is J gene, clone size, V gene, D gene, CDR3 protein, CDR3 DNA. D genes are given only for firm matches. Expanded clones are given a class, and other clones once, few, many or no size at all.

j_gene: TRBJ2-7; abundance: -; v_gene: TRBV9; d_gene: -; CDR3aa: CASSVAGNPSYEQYF; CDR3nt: TGTGCCAGCAGCGTAGCAGGAAATCCCTCCTACGAGCAGTACTTC
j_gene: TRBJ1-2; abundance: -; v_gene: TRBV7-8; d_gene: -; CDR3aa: CASSPLTANYGYTF; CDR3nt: TGTGCCAGCAGCCCCTTGACAGCCAACTATGGCTACACCTTC
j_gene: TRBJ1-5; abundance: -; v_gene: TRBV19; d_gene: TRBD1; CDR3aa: CASRRSDRGLNQPQHF; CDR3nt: TGTGCCAGTAGACGATCTGACAGGGGGCTCAATCAGCCCCAGCATTTT
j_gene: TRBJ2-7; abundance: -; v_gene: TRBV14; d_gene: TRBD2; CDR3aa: CASSAGERSFYEQYF; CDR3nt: TGTGCCAGCAGCGCGGGGGAGCGGTCCTTCTACGAGCAGTACTTC
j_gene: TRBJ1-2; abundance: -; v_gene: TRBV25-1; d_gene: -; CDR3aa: CASSPTGIGYTF; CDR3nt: TGTGCCAGCAGCCCCACCGGGATCGGCTACACCTTC
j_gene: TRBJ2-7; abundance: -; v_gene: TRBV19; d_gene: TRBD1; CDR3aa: CASSIVGGQGLYEQYF; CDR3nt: TGTGCCAGTAGTATAGTAGGGGGACAGGGACTCTACGAGCAGTACTTC
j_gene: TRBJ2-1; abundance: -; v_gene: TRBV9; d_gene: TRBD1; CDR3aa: CASSRTGVEQFF; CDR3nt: TGTGCCAGCAGCCGAACAGGGGTAGAGCAGTTCTTC
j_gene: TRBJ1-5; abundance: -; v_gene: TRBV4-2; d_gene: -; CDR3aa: CASSQDLGGRAKREHSNQPQHF; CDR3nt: TGTGCCAGCAGCCAAGATCTTGGGGGCAGGGCGAAGAGGGAGCATAGCAATCAGCCCCAGCATTTT
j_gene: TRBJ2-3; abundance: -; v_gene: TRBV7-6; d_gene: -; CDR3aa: CASSSFGGDTQYF; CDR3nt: TGTGCCAGCAGCTCCTTTGGCGGGGATACGCAGTATTTT
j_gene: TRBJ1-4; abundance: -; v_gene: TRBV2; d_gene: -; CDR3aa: CATSPSTVPEKLFF; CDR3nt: TGTGCCACCTCCCCATCCACAGTTCCCGAAAAACTGTTTTTT
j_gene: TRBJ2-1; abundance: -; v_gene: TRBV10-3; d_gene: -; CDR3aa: CAISGTGLGNEQFF; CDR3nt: TGTGCCATCAGTGGGACGGGACTCGGCAATGAGCAGTTCTTC
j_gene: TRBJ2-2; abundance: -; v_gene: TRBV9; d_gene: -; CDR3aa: CASSHGTNTGELFF; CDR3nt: TGTGCCAGCAGCCACGGGACGAACACCGGGGAGCTGTTTTTT
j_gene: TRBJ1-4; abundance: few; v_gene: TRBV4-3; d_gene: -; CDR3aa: CASSRLQAPNEKLFF; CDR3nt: TGCGCCAGCAGCCGATTGCAGGCCCCTAATGAAAAACTGTTTTTT
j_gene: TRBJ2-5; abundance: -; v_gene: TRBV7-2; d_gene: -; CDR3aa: CASSSLQETQYF; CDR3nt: TGTGCCAGCAGCTCCCTCCAAGAGACCCAGTACTTC
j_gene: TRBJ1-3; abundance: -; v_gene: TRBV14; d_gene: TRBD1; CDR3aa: CASSQGQGTGNTIYF; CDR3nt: TGTGCCAGCAGCCAAGGACAGGGGACTGGAAACACCATATATTTT
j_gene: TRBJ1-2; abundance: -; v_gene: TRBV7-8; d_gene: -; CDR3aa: CASSSGDYGYTF; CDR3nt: TGTGCCAGCAGCTCAGGGGATTATGGCTACACCTTC
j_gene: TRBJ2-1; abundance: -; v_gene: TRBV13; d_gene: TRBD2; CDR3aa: CASSSGLAGPNEQFF; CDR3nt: TGTGCCAGCAGCTCCGGACTAGCGGGACCCAATGAGCAGTTCTTC
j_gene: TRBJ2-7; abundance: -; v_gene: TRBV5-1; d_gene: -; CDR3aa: CASSLAGGTPLEQYF; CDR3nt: TGCGCCAGCAGCTTGGCCGGGGGGACACCCCTCGAGCAGTACTTC
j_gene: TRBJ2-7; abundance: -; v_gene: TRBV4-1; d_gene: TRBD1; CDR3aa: CASSQDWGQGRYEEQYF; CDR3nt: TGCGCCAGCAGCCAAGATTGGGGACAGGGGAGATATGAAGAGCAGTACTTC
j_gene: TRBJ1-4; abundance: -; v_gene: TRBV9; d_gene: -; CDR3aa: CASSPQAVRNEKLFF; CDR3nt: TGTGCCAGCAGCCCCCAAGCGGTTCGTAATGAAAAACTGTTTTTT
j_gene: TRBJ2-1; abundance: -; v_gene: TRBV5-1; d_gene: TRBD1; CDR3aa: CASSSGTGHNEQFF; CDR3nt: TGCGCCAGCAGCTCAGGGACAGGCCACAATGAGCAGTTCTTC
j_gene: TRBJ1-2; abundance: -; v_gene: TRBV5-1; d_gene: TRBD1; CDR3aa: CAISDRNGYTF; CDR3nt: TGCGCCATCTCGGACAGGAATGGCTACACCTTC
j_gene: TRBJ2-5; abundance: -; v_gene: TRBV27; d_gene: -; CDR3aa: CASSFNGQETQYF; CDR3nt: TGTGCCAGCAGTTTTAACGGCCAAGAGACCCAGTACTTC
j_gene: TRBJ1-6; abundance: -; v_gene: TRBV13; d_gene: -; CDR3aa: CASSLFGGNSPLHF; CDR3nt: TGTGCCAGCAGCTTATTCGGGGGGAATTCACCCCTCCACTTT
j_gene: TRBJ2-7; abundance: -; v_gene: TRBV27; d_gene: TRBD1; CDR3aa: CASGPGQGDYEQYF; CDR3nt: TGTGCCAGCGGACCGGGACAGGGGGACTACGAGCAGTACTTC
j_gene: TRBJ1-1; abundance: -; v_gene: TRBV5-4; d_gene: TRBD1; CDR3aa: CASSQNTGARNTEAFF; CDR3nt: TGTGCCAGCAGCCAGAATACAGGGGCAAGGAACACTGAAGCTTTCTTT
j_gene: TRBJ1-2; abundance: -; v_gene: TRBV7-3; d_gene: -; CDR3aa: CASSLGGPLKTYGYTF; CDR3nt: TGTGCCAGCAGCTTGGGAGGGCCCCTTAAGACCTATGGCTACACCTTC
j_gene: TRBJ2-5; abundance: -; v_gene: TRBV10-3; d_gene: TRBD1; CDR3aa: CAISGTGGIETQYF; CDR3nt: TGTGCCATCAGCGGGACAGGGGGCATTGAGACCCAGTACTTC